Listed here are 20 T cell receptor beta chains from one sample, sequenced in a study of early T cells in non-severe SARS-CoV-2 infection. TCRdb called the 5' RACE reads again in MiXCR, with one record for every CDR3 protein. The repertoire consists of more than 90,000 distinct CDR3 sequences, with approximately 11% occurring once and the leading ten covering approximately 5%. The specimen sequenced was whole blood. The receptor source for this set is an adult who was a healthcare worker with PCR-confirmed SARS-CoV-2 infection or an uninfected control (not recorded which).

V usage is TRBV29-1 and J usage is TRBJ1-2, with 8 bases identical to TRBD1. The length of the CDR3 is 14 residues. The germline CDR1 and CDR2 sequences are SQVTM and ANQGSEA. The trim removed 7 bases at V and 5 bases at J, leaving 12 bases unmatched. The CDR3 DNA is TGCAGCGATTCGACAGGGGCGGTGGGATATGGCTACACCTTC. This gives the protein CSDSTGAVGYGYTF.

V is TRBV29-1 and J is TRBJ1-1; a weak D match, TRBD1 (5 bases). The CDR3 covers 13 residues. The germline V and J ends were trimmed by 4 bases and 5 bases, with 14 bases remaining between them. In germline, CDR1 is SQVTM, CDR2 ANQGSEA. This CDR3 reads CSVVGGTGTEAFF. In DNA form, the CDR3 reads TGCAGCGTTGTTGGGGGAACCGGGACTGAAGCTTTCTTT.

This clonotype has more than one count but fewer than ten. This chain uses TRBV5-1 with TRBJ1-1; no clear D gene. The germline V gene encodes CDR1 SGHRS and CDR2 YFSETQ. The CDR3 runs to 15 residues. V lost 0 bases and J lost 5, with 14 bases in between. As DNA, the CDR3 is TGCGCCAGCAGCTTGGTGGGGAACCCGGGGACTGAAGCTTTCTTT. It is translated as CASSLVGNPGTEAFF.

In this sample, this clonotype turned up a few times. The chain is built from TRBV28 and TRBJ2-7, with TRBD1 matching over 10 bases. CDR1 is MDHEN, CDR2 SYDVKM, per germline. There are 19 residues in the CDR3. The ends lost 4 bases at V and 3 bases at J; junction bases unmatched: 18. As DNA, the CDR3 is TGTGCCAGCAGTTCCCGGGACAGGGGACTTTGGACTGCCTACTACGAGCAGTACTTC. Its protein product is CASSSRDRGLWTAYYEQYF.

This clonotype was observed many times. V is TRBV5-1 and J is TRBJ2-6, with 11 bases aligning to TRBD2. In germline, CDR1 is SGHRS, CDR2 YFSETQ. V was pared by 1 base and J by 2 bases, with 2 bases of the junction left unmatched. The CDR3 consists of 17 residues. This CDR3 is CASSLTSGSAGANVLTF. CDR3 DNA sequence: TGCGCCAGCAGCTTGACTAGCGGGAGCGCTGGGGCCAACGTCCTGACTTTC.

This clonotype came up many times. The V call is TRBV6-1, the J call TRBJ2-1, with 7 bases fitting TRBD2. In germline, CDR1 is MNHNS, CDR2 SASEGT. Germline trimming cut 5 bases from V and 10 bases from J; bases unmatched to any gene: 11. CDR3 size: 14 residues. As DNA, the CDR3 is TGTGCCAGCAGTCCCCTTACGGGGGGTGACGAGCAGTTCTTC. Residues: CASSPLTGGDEQFF.

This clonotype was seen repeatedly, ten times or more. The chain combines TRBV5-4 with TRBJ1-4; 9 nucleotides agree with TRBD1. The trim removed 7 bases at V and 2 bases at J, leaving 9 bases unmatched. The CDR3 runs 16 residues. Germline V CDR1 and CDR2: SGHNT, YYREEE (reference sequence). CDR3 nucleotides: TGTGCCAGCTGGATACAGGGGGCGGCGACTAATGAAAAACTGTTTTTT. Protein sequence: CASWIQGAATNEKLFF.

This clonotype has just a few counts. CDR3 region: CASSLGDFEAFF. The CDR3, as DNA: TGTGCCAGCAGCTTAGGGGACTTTGAAGCTTTCTTT. The chain carries TRBV7-9 and TRBJ1-1; D is possibly TRBD1 (5 bases). The V end was cut by 1 base, the J end by 7 bases, with 7 bases between. The germline V gene has CDR1 SEHNR and CDR2 FQNEAQ (reference sequence). The CDR3 length is 12 residues.

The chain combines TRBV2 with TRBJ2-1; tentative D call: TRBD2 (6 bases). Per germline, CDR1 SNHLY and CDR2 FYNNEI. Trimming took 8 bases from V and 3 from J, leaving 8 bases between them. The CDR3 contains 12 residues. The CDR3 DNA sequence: TGTGCCAGCTCGGAGGGCTACAATGAGCAGTTCTTC. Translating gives CASSEGYNEQFF.

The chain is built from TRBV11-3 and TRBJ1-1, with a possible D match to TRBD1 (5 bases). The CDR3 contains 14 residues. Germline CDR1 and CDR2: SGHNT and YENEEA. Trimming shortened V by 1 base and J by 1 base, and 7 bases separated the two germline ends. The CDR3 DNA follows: TGTGCCAGCAGCTTAGGGAGGGGGAACACTGAAGCTTTCTTT. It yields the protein CASSLGRGNTEAFF.

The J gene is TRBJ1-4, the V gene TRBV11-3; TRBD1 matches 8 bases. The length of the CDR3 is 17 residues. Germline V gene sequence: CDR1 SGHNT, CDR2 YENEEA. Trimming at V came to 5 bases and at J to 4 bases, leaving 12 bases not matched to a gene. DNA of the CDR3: TGTGCCAGCAGCCGAAACAGGACAGGGCCGAATAATGAAAAACTGTTTTTT. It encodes CASSRNRTGPNNEKLFF.

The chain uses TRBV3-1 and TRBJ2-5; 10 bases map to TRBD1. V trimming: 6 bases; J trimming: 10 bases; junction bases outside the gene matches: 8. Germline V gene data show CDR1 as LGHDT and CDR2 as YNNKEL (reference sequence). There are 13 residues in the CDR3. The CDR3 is CASSPGTGVFQYF. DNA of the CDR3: TGTGCCAGCAGTCCCGGGACAGGGGTTTTCCAGTACTTC.

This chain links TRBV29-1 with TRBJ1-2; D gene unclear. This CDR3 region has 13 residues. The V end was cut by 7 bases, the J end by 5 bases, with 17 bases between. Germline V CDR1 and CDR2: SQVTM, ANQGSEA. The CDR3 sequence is CSARGDALYGYTF. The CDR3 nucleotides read TGCAGCGCTCGTGGAGACGCCCTTTATGGCTACACCTTC. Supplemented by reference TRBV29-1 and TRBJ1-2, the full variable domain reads SAVISQKPSRDICQRGTSLTIQCQVDSQVTMMFWYRQQPGQSLTLIATANQGSEATYESGFVIDKFPISRPNLTFSTLTVSNMSPEDSSIYLCSARGDALYGYTFGSGTRLTVV.

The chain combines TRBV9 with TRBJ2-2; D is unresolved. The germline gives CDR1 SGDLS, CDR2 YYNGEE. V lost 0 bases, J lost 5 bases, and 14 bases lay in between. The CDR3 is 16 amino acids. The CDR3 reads CASSVGSSSWTGELFF. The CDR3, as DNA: TGTGCCAGCAGCGTAGGGAGTAGCTCCTGGACCGGGGAGCTGTTTTTT.

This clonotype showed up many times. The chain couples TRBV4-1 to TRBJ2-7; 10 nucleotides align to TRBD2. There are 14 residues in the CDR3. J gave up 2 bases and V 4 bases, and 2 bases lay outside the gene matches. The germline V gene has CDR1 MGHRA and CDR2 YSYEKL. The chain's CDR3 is CASSLLAGAYEQYF. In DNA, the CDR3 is TGCGCCAGCAGCCTTCTAGCGGGGGCCTACGAGCAGTACTTC.

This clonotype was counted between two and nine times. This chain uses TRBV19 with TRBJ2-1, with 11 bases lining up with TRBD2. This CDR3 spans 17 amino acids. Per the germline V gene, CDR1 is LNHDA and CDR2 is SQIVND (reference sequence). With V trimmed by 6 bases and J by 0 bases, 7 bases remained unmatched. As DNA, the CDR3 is TGTGCCAGTAGAACTAGCGGGGGCCTGAGCTCCTACAATGAGCAGTTCTTC. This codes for CASRTSGGLSSYNEQFF.

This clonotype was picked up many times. The CDR3 loop reads CASSQDRGLTDTQYF. The CDR3 coding sequence is TGTGCCAGCAGCCAAGATCGGGGGTTGACGGATACGCAGTATTTT. This rearrangement joins TRBV14 to TRBJ2-3, with TRBD2 as a possible D gene (6 bases). CDR1 SGHDN and CDR2 FVKESK come from the germline V gene. The CDR3 spans 15 residues. Trimming pared 0 bases from V and 6 bases from J, leaving 13 bases between. Full variable domain (outside the CDR3, taken from reference TRBV14 and TRBJ2-3): EAGVTQFPSHSVIEKGQTVTLRCDPISGHDNLYWYRRVMGKEIKFLLHFVKESKQDESGMPNNRFLAERTGGTYSTLKVQPAELEDSGVYFCASSQDRGLTDTQYFGPGTRLTVL.

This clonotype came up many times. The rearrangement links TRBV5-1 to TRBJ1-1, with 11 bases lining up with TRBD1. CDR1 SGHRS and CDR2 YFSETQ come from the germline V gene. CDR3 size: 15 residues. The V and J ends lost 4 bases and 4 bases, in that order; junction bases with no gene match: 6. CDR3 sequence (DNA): TGCGCCAGCAGCCCGCCCGGGACAGGGGGCACTGAAGCTTTCTTT. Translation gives CASSPPGTGGTEAFF.

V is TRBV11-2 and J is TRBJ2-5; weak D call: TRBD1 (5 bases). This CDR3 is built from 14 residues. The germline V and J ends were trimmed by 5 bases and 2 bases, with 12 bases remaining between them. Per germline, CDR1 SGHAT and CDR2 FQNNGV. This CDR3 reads CASSPSAGQETQYF. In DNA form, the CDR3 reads TGTGCCAGCAGCCCCTCGGCAGGGCAAGAGACCCAGTACTTC.

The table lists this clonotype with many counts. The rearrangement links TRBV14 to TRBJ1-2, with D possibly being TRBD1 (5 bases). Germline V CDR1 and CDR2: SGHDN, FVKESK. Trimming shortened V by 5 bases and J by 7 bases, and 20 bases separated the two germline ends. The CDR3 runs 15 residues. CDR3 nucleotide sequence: TGTGCCAGCAGCAAAAGGGGACGGAACGTACCTGGCTACACCTTC. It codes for CASSKRGRNVPGYTF.